These 28 T cell receptor beta chains share one sample of origin, sequenced in a study of cytomegalovirus exposure and HLA in healthy donors. Method: immunoSEQ multiplex PCR; TCRdb's copy keeps in-frame clones and lacks some. The data show around 74,000 clones, with around four fifths seen just once and around 2.9% held by the top ten. The specimen sequenced was PBMCs. The receptors shown here come from a man aged 30 to 39 in good health and CMV-seronegative.

The chain is built from TRBV7-2 and TRBJ1-1; TRBD1 might be the D (5 bases). CDR1 is SGHTA, CDR2 FQGNSA, per germline. The CDR3 spans 15 residues. The V and J ends lost 3 bases and 1 base respectively, with 12 bases between them. Here the CDR3 DNA reads TGTGCCAGCAGCTTCACCCCTAGGGGGAACACTGAAGCTTTCTTT. Its protein product is CASSFTPRGNTEAFF.

The chain uses TRBV11-2 and TRBJ2-1; TRBD2 might be the D (6 bases). Germline V gives CDR1 SGHAT, CDR2 FQNNGV. This CDR3 spans 15 amino acids. With 5 bases removed from V and 5 bases from J, the gap between germline ends came to 16 bases. CDR3 bases: TGTGCCAGCAGCGGACGGGGGTTCGTGGACAATGAGCAGTTCTTC. This encodes CASSGRGFVDNEQFF.

This chain uses TRBV6-5 with TRBJ1-2; possibly TRBD1 for D (5 bases). V lost 6 bases, J lost 8 bases, and 19 bases lay in between. This CDR3 contains 14 residues. Germline CDR1 MNHEY, CDR2 SVGAGI. CDR3 DNA: TGTGCCAGCAGCTACGCCTATATGGGGCGAGGCTACACCTTC. The encoded protein is CASSYAYMGRGYTF.

The CDR3 DNA is TGCGCCAGCAGCTTGGAGGCGGGAGAATCACATGAGCAGTTCTTC. This encodes CASSLEAGESHEQFF. V usage is TRBV5-1 and J usage is TRBJ2-1; TRBD2 agrees at 7 bases. Germline V gene data show CDR1 as SGHRS and CDR2 as YFSETQ. The CDR3 spans 15 residues. The trim removed 0 bases at V and 8 bases at J, leaving 8 bases unmatched.

The chain carries TRBV4-2 and TRBJ2-1, with 8 bases aligning to TRBD2. Trimming removed 0 bases from V and 4 bases from J; junction bases left unmatched: 5. CDR1 is LGHNA, CDR2 YNFKEQ, per germline. The CDR3 runs 16 residues. CDR3 amino acids: CASSQEGTSGYNEQFF. CDR3 nucleotide sequence: TGTGCCAGCAGCCAAGAGGGGACTAGTGGTTACAATGAGCAGTTCTTC.

The rearrangement joins TRBV4-1 to TRBJ1-5; a weak D match, TRBD1 (5 bases). V lost 0 bases, J lost 9 bases, and 18 bases lay in between. Germline lookup yields CDR1 MGHRA and CDR2 YSYEKL. This CDR3 is 16 amino acids long. CDR3 nucleotides: TGCGCCAGCAGCCAAGAGGCGGACAACCGTGGTGTGCCCCAGCATTTT. It codes for CASSQEADNRGVPQHF.

This rearrangement joins TRBV11-3 to TRBJ2-1; TRBD1 might be the D (6 bases). V was clipped by 6 bases and J by 1 base, with 16 bases between them. CDR1 and CDR2 (germline): SGHNT, YENEEA. The CDR3 totals 16 residues. The CDR3: CASSRQDSVSYNEQFF. CDR3 DNA sequence: TGTGCCAGCAGTCGACAGGATAGCGTGTCCTACAATGAGCAGTTCTTC. Drawing the rest from reference TRBV11-3 and TRBJ2-1, the complete variable domain is EAGVVQSPRYKIIEKKQPVAFWCNPISGHNTLYWYLQNLGQGPELLIRYENEEAVDDSQLPKDRFSAERLKGVDSTLKIQPAELGDSAVYLCASSRQDSVSYNEQFFGPGTRLTVL.

The chain uses TRBV4-2 and TRBJ2-1, with D possibly being TRBD2 (6 bases). The CDR3 spans 15 residues. Germline V lookup: CDR1 LGHNA, CDR2 YNFKEQ. Trimming removed 8 bases from V and 3 bases from J, with 17 bases in between. CDR3 bases: TGTGCCAGCCGGTCGGGGGAGTCTGACTACAATGAGCAGTTCTTC. It translates to CASRSGESDYNEQFF.

The chain carries TRBV7-9 and TRBJ1-3, with 7 nucleotides matching TRBD1. The CDR3 has 17 residues. Germline V CDR1 and CDR2: SEHNR, FQNEAQ (reference sequence). Trimming cost V 2 bases and J 0 bases; bases outside gene matches: 7. Here the CDR3 reads CASSLPGQRISGNTIYF. DNA for the CDR3: TGTGCCAGCAGCTTACCGGGACAGCGAATCTCTGGAAACACCATATATTTT.

The chain is built from TRBV5-6 and TRBJ1-3, with 7 bases that match TRBD1. The germline V gene has CDR1 SGHDT and CDR2 YYEEEE. Germline trimming cut 2 bases from V and 3 bases from J; bases unmatched to any gene: 5. CDR3 length equals 15 residues. For the CDR3, the DNA is TGTGCCAGCAGCTTCGGGACAGCCGTTGGAAACACCATATATTTT. Translation: CASSFGTAVGNTIYF.

This clone has just one count. The gene calls are TRBV28 and TRBJ2-7; no definite D call. CDR1 and CDR2 (germline): MDHEN, SYDVKM. Trimming removed 5 bases from V and 6 bases from J, with 11 bases in between. The CDR3 consists of 12 residues. The CDR3 DNA is TGTGCCAGCAGTCCGAGTTTGATCGAGCAGTACTTC. Its translation is CASSPSLIEQYF.

The V and J genes are TRBV6-4 and TRBJ2-1, with TRBD2 matching over 10 bases. In germline, CDR1 is MRHNA, CDR2 SNTAGT. V lost 3 bases, J lost 7 bases, and 6 bases stayed unmatched. The CDR3 sequence is 15 residues long. The CDR3 region is CASSETSGDLNEQFF. Here the CDR3 DNA reads TGTGCCAGCAGTGAAACTAGCGGGGATTTAAATGAGCAGTTCTTC.

The rearrangement links TRBV4-3 to TRBJ1-1, with D perhaps matching TRBD1 (5 bases). Looked up from germline, CDR1 is LGHNA and CDR2 is YSLEER. The V gene lost 0 bases and the J gene lost 0 bases, with 14 bases spanning the gap. The CDR3 runs 17 residues. The CDR3 DNA reads TGCGCCAGCAGCCAAGAGGTGGTAGGGGTTATGAACACTGAAGCTTTCTTT. It is translated as CASSQEVVGVMNTEAFF.

The rearrangement links TRBV11-3 to TRBJ2-3; D possibly corresponds to TRBD1 (6 bases). This CDR3 is built from 17 residues. Germline CDR1 reads SGHNT; CDR2 reads YENEEA. The V and J ends lost 4 bases and 3 bases respectively, with 20 bases between them. CDR3 coding DNA: TGTGCCAGCAGCTCTGAACTGCCTAGGGGGAGAACAGATACGCAGTATTTT. It is translated as CASSSELPRGRTDTQYF.

V and J are TRBV5-6 and TRBJ2-2, with TRBD1 matching 8 bases. V lost 5 bases to trimming and J lost 5 bases; unmatched junction nucleotides: 8. Germline CDR1 and CDR2: SGHDT and YYEEEE. The CDR3 covers 15 residues. CDR3 residues: CASSSGQGFTGELFF. DNA of the CDR3: TGTGCCAGCAGTTCTGGACAGGGATTTACCGGGGAGCTGTTTTTT.

This chain connects TRBV4-3 to TRBJ1-5; D is unclear. From germline, CDR1 is LGHNA and CDR2 YSLEER. Trimming left V 1 base short and J 4 bases short, with 5 bases between. The CDR3 covers 13 residues. The CDR3 region is CASSQGRNQPQHF. The CDR3 DNA reads as TGCGCCAGCAGCCAAGGTCGGAATCAGCCCCAGCATTTT.

The J gene is TRBJ2-7, the V gene TRBV6-1; TRBD2 matches 8 bases. Unmatched junction bases numbered 7, after V lost 7 bases and J lost 5 bases. CDR1 MNHNS and CDR2 SASEGT come from the germline V gene. The CDR3 loop spans 13 amino acids. Here the CDR3 DNA reads TGTGCCAGCACGCTACGGGGGGGGGACGAGCAGTACGTC. It translates to CASTLRGGDEQYV.

The chain joins TRBV6-5 to TRBJ2-1; 12 nucleotides align to TRBD1. This CDR3 has 14 residues. Germline values: CDR1 MNHEY, CDR2 SVGAGI. The ends lost 5 bases at V and 8 bases at J; junction bases unmatched: 4. CDR3 coding DNA: TGTGCCAGCAGTCTGGGACAGGGGGCGGATGAGCAGTTCTTC. Residues: CASSLGQGADEQFF.

The chain carries TRBV27 and TRBJ1-4, with 12 bases fitting TRBD1. This CDR3 spans 17 amino acids. Germline V gene data show CDR1 as MNHEY and CDR2 as SMNVEV (reference sequence). V was clipped by 9 bases and J by 4 bases; unmatched bases: 12. This CDR3 reads CARVRDRGRRVNEKLFF. Written as DNA, the CDR3 is TGTGCCAGAGTCAGGGACAGGGGGCGCCGGGTTAATGAAAAACTGTTTTTT.

This sequence joins TRBV18 and TRBJ2-7; TRBD2 agrees at 8 bases. The CDR3 is made up of 13 amino acids. Germline CDR1 and CDR2: KGHSH and LQKENI. Germline trimming cut 6 bases from V and 5 bases from J; bases unmatched to any gene: 6. The chain's CDR3 is CASSRGGGNEQYF. The CDR3 DNA reads TGTGCCAGCTCCCGGGGCGGGGGGAACGAGCAGTACTTC. The full variable domain, completed using reference TRBV18 and TRBJ2-7, is NAGVMQNPRHLVRRRGQEARLRCSPMKGHSHVYWYRQLPEEGLKFMVYLQKENIIDESGMPKERFSAEFPKEGPSILRIQQVVRGDSAAYFCASSRGGGNEQYFGPGTRLTVT.

In nucleotides, the CDR3 is TGTGCCAGTAGTAGGACAGGGCTTAGGAATAACTATGGCTACACCTTC. Translated, it gives CASSRTGLRNNYGYTF. The V call is TRBV19, the J call TRBJ1-2; 8 bases line up with TRBD1. The V and J ends lost 4 bases and 1 base, in that order; junction bases with no gene match: 8. Germline loops: CDR1 LNHDA, CDR2 SQIVND (reference sequence). The CDR3 covers 16 residues.

The genes are TRBV11-3 and TRBJ2-1; D call uncertain. The CDR3 covers 12 residues. The V gene lost 5 bases and the J gene lost 7 bases, with 9 bases spanning the gap. Germline CDR1 is SGHNT and CDR2 is YENEEA. CDR3 nucleotide sequence: TGTGCCAGCAGCCTCCTGAGGAATGAGCAGTTCTTC. Protein sequence: CASSLLRNEQFF.

The V and J genes are TRBV27 and TRBJ1-2; D perhaps matches TRBD1 (5 bases). Between the trimmed V and J ends, which lost 0 bases and 9 bases, there was a span of 14 bases. Germline CDR1 is MNHEY and CDR2 is SMNVEV (reference sequence). This CDR3 is built from 14 residues. The CDR3 nucleotides are TGTGCCAGCAGTTTATCGCAAGGGGCCCCCAGCTACACCTTC. Translation: CASSLSQGAPSYTF.

This clone was found a few times. The V and J genes are TRBV5-1 and TRBJ2-1; 7 bases map to TRBD1. The V gene end was trimmed by 2 bases and the J gene end by 9 bases; junction bases not matched to a gene: 11. The CDR3 loop spans 15 amino acids. Germline CDR1 reads SGHRS; CDR2 reads YFSETQ. CDR3 loop: CASSFSAGGVGEQFF. The CDR3 bases are TGCGCCAGCAGCTTCAGCGCAGGGGGAGTAGGTGAGCAGTTCTTC.

The CDR3 reads CASSLLGGQSPLHF. The CDR3 DNA is TGTGCCAGCAGTTTATTAGGAGGACAGTCACCCCTCCACTTT. The chain joins TRBV28 to TRBJ1-6, with D perhaps matching TRBD1 (6 bases). Between the trimmed V and J ends, which lost 1 base and 10 bases, there was a span of 11 bases. In germline, CDR1 is MDHEN, CDR2 SYDVKM. The CDR3 covers 14 residues.

The rearrangement links TRBV5-1 to TRBJ2-7; D is possibly TRBD1 (6 bases). The CDR3 totals 15 residues. CDR1 is SGHRS, CDR2 YFSETQ, per germline. V dropped 1 base and J dropped 1 base, with 12 bases sitting between them. The CDR3 DNA sequence: TGCGCCAGCAGCTTGTATCCAGGGGATTCCTACGAGCAGTACTTC. This gives the protein CASSLYPGDSYEQYF.

The chain carries TRBV9 and TRBJ1-2, with D perhaps TRBD1 (5 bases). CDR1 is SGDLS, CDR2 YYNGEE, per germline. The CDR3 is made up of 16 amino acids. V dropped 0 bases and J dropped 0 bases, with 12 bases sitting between them. The CDR3 DNA sequence: TGTGCCAGCAGCGTAGATGGGGGGAGCTCTAACTATGGCTACACCTTC. Amino acid sequence: CASSVDGGSSNYGYTF.

The V gene is TRBV21-1, the J gene TRBJ2-2; no check of the table's D call, TRBD2, against the DNA was made. TRBV21-1 is tagged as a pseudogene. The CDR3 spans 18 residues. Here the CDR3 reads CASSKALTSGDNTGELFF. For the CDR3, the DNA is TGTGCCAGCAGCAAAGCGCTAACTAGCGGGGATAACACCGGGGAGCTGTTTTTT.